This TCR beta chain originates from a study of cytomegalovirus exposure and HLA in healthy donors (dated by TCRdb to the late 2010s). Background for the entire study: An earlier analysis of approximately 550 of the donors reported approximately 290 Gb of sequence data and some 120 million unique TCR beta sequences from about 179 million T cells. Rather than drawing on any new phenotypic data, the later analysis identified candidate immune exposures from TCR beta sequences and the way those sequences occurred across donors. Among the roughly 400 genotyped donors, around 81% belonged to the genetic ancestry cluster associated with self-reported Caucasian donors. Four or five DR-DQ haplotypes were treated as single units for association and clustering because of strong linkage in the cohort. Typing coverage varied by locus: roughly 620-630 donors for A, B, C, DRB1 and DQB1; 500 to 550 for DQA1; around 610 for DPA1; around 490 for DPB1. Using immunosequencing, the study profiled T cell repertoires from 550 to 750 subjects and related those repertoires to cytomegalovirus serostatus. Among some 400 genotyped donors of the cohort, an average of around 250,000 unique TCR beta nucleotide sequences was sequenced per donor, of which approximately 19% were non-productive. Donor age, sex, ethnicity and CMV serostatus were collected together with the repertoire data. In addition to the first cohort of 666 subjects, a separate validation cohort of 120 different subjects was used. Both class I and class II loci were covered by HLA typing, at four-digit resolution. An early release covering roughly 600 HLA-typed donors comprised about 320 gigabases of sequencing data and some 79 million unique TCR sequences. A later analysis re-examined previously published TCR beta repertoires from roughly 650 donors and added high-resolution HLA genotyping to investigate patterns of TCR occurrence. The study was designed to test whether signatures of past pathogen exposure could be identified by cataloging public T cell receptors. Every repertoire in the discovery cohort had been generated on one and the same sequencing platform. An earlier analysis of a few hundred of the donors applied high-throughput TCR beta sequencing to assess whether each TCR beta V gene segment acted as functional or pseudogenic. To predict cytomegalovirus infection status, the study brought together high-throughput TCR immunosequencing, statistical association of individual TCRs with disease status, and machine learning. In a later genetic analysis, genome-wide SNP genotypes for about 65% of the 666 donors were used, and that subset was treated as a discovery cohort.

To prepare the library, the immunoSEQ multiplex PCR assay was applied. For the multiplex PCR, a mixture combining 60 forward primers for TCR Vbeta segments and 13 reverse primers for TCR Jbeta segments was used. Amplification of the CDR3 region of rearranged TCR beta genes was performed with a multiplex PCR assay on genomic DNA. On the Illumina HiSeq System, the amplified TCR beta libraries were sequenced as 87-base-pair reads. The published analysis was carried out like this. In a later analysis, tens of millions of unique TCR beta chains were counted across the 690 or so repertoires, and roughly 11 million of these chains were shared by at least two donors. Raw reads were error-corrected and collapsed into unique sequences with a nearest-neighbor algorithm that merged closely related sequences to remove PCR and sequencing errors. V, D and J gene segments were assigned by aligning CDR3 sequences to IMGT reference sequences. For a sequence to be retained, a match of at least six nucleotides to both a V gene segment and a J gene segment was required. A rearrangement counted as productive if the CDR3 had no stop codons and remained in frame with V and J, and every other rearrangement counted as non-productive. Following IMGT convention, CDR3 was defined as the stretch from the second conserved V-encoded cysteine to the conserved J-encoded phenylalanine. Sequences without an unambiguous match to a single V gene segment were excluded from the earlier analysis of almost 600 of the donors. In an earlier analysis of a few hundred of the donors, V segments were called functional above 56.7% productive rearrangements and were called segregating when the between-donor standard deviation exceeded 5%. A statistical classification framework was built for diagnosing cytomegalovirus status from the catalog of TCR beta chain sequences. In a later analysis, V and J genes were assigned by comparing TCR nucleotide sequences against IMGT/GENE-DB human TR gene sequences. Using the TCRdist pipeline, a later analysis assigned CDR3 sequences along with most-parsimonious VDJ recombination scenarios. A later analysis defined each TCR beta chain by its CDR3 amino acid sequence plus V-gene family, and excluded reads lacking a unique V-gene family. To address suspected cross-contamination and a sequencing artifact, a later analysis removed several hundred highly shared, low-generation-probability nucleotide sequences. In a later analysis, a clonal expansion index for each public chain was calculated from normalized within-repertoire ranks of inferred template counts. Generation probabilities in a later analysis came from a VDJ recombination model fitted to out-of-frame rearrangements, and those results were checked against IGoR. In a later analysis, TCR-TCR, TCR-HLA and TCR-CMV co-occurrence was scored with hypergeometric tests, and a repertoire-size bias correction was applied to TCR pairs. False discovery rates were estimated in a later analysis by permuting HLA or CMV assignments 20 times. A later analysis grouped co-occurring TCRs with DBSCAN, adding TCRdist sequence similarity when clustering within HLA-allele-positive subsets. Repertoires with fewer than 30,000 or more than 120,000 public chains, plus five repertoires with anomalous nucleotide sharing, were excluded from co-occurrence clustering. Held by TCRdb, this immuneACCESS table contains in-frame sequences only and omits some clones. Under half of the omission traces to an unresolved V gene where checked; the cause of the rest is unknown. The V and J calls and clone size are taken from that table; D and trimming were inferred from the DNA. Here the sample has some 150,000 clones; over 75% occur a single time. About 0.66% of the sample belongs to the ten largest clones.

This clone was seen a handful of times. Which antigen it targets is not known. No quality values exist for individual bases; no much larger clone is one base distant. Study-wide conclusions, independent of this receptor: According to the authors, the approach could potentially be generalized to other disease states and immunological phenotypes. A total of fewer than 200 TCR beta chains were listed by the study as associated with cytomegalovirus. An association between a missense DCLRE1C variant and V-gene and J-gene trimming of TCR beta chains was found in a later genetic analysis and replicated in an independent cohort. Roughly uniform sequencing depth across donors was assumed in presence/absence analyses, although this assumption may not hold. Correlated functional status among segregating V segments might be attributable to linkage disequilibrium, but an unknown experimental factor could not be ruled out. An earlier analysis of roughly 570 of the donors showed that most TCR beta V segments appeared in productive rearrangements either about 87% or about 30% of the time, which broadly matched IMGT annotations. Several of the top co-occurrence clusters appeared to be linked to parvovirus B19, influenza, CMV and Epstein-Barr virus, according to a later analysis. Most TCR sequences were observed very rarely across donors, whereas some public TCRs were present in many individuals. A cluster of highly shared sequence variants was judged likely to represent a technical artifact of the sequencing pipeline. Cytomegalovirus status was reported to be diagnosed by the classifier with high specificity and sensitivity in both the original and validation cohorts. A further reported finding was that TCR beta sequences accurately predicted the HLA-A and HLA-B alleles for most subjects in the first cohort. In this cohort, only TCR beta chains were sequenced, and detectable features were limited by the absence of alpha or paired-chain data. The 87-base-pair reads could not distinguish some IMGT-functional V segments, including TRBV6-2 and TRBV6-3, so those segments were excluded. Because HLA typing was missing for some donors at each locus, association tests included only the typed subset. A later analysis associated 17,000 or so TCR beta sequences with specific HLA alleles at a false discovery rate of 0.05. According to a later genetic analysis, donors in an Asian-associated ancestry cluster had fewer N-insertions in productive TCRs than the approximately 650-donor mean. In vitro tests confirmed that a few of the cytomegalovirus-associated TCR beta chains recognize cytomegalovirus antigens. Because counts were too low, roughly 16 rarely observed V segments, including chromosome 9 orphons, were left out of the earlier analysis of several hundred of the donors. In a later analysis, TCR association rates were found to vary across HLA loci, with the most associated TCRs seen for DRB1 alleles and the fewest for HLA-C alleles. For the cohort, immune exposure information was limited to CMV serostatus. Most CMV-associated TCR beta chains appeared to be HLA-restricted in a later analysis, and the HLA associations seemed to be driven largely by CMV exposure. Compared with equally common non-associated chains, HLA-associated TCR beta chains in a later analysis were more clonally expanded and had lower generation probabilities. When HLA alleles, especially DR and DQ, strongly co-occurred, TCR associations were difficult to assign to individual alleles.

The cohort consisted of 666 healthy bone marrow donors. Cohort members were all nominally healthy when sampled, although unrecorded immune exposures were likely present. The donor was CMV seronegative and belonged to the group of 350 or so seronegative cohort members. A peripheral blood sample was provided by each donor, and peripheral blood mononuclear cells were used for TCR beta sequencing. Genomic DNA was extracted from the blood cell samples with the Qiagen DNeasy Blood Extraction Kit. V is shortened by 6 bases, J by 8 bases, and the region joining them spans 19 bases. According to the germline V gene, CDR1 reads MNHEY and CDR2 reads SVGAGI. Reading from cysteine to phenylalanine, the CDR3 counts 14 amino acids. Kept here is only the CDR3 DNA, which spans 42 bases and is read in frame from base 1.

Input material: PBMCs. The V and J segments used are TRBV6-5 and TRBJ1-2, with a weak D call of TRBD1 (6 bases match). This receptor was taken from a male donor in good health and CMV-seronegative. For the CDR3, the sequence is CASSTGQPFSGYTF. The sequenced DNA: TGTGCCAGCAGCACCGGACAGCCCTTTTCGGGCTACACCTTC.